This T cell receptor beta chain was identified during a study of pediatric ulcerative colitis. Remarks on this clone: Its antigen is unknown.

This CDR3 has 15 amino acids. V dropped 4 bases and J dropped 6; count of bases not matched to a gene: 1. Germline V gene data show CDR1 as LGHNA and CDR2 as YSLEER. Sequenced by immunoSEQ multiplex PCR; TCRdb stores in-frame clones only, minus some. This table has 55,000 to 75,000 clones, 86% appearing once. Study findings and constraints: A couple of rectal CDR3 clonotypes occurred in all ulcerative colitis patients.

The specimen was blood. The receptor was derived from a boy between 10 and 17 years old with severe ulcerative colitis. This chain connects TRBV4-3 to TRBJ2-3; 16 nucleotides agree with TRBD2. Written as DNA, the CDR3 is TGCGCCAGCAGCCCGGGACTAGCGGGGGGGGATACGCAGTATTTT. Translated, it gives CASSPGLAGGDTQYF.